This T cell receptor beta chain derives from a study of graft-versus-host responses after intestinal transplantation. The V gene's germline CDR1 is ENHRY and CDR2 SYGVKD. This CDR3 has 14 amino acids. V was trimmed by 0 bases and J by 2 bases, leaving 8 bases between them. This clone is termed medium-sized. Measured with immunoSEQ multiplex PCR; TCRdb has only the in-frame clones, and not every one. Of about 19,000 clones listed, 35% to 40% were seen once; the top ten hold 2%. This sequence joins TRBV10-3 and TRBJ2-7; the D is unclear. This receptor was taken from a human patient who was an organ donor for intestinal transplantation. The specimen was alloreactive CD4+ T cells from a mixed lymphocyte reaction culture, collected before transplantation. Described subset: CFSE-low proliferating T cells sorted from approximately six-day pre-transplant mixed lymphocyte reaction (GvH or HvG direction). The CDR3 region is CAISESDRPYEQYF. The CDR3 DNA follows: TGTGCCATCAGTGAGTCGGACCGTCCCTACGAGCAGTACTTC.